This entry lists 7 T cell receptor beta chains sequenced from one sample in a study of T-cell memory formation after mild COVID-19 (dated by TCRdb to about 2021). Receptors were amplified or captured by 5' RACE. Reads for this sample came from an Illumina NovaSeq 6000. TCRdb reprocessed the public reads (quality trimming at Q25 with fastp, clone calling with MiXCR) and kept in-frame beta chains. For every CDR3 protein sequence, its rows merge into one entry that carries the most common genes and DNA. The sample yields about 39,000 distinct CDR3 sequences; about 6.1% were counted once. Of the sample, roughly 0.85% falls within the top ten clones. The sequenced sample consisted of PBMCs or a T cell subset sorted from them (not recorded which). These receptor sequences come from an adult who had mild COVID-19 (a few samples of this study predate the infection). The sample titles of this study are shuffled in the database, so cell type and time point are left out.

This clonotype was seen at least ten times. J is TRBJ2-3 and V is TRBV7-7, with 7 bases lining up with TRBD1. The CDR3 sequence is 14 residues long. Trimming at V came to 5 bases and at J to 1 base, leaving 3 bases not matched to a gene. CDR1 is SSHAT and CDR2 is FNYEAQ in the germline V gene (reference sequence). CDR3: CASSRDRGTDTQYF. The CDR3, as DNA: TGTGCCAGCAGCCGTGACAGGGGCACAGATACGCAGTATTTT.

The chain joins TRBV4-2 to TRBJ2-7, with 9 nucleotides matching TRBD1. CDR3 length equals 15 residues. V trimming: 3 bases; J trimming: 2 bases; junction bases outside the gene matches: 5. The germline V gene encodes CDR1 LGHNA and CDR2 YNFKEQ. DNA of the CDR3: TGTGCCAGCAGCCATCCCGACAGGGGGGCCTACGAGCAGTACTTC. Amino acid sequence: CASSHPDRGAYEQYF.

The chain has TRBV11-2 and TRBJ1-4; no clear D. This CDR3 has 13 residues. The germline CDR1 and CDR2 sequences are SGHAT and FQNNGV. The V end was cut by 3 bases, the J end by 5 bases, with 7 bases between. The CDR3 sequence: CASSLSGNEKLFF. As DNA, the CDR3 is TGTGCCAGCAGCTTGTCAGGAAATGAAAAACTGTTTTTT.

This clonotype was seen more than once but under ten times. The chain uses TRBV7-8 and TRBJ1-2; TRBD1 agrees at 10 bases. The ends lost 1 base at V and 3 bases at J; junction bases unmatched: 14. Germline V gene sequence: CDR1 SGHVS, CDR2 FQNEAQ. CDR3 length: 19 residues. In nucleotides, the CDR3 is TGTGCCAGCAGCTTAGGACGTACGGCGACAGGGGGCATATACTATGGCTACACCTTC. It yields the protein CASSLGRTATGGIYYGYTF. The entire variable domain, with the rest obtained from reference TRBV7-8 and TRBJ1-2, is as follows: GAGVSQSPRYKVAKRGQDVALRCDPISGHVSLFWYQQALGQGPEFLTYFQNEAQLDKSGLPSDRFFAERPEGSVSTLKIQRTQQEDSAVYLCASSLGRTATGGIYYGYTFGSGTRLTVV.

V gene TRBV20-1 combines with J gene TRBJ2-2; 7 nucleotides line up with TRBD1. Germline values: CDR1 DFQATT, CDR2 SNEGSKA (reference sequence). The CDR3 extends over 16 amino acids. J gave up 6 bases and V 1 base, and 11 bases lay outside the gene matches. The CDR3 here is CSARGVQGSPAGELFF. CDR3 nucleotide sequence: TGCAGTGCTAGAGGTGTACAGGGGTCGCCAGCCGGGGAGCTGTTTTTT.

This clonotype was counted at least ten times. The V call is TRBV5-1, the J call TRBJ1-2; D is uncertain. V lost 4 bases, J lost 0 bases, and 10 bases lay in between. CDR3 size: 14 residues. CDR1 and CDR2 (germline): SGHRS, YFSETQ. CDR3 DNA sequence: TGCGCCAGCAGCCCACGGAATGCTAACTATGGCTACACCTTC. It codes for CASSPRNANYGYTF.

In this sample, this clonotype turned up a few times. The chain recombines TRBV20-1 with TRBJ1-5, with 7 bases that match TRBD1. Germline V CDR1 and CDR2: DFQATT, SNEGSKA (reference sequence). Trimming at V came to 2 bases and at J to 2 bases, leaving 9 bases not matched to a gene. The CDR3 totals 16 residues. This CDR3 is CSARRQGVRGNQPQHF. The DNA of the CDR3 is TGCAGTGCTAGAAGACAGGGTGTCCGGGGCAATCAGCCCCAGCATTTT.